Below are 31 T cell receptor beta chains sequenced from a single sample in a study of beta chain features in type 1 diabetes. Overall study findings and caveats: Shorter TCRB CDR3s, moderately but significantly so, were found in Type 1 diabetes patients in all four CD4+ subsets.

For these receptors, no antigen is known. The whole isolated RNA underwent reverse transcription, so sequencing captured expressed TCRB transcripts. Method: immunoSEQ multiplex PCR; TCRdb's copy keeps in-frame clones and lacks some. The sample records under 350,000 clones, about 13% being singletons. Sequenced material: naive CD4+ T cells from blood. These receptor sequences come from a man aged 25-45 years with type 1 diabetes.

This clone was seen a few times. The CDR3 DNA reads as TGCAGTGCTCAGAGGAGCGAGCAGTACTTC. Amino acids: CSAQRSEQYF. The chain is built from TRBV20-1 and TRBJ2-7; D gene uncertain. The ends were cut back, 5 bases at V and 6 bases at J, with 8 bases in the middle. CDR3 length: 10 amino acids. CDR1 DFQATT and CDR2 SNEGSKA come from the germline V gene (reference sequence).

A few counts support this clone. The chain combines TRBV7-8 with TRBJ1-2, with TRBD1 matching over 7 bases. Germline values: CDR1 SGHVS, CDR2 FQNEAQ. The CDR3 runs to 14 residues. V trimming: 5 bases; J trimming: 10 bases; junction bases outside the gene matches: 13. The CDR3 region is CASSRRDSKEDYTF. Here the CDR3 DNA reads TGTGCCAGCAGCCGTAGGGACAGCAAAGAGGACTACACCTTC.

The J gene is TRBJ2-1, the V gene TRBV19, with 10 positions matching TRBD2. The CDR3 extends over 15 amino acids. In germline, CDR1 is LNHDA, CDR2 SQIVND (reference sequence). Trimming cost V 4 bases and J 5 bases; bases outside gene matches: 5. CDR3 bases: TGTGCCAGTAGTACAGGACTAGCGGCGAACAATGAGCAGTTCTTC. Encoded protein: CASSTGLAANNEQFF.

CDR3 amino acids: CASRGTGGSSYEQYF. The CDR3 nucleotides read TGTGCCAGCAGGGGGACAGGCGGTAGCTCCTACGAGCAGTACTTC. The rearrangement links TRBV6-1 to TRBJ2-7; TRBD1 aligns across 8 bases. Germline V gives CDR1 MNHNS, CDR2 SASEGT. J was trimmed by 0 bases and V by 6 bases; bases with no gene match: 7. CDR3 length equals 15 residues.

This clone was observed a few times. V is TRBV6-5 and J is TRBJ2-1; 9 bases align to TRBD1. The CDR3 loop spans 12 amino acids. The ends lost 6 bases at V and 13 bases at J; junction bases unmatched: 7. Germline CDR1 MNHEY, CDR2 SVGAGI. CDR3 in amino acids: CASRPGTGQQFF. The CDR3 DNA is TGTGCCAGCAGGCCCGGGACAGGGCAACAGTTCTTC.

The chain joins TRBV28 to TRBJ2-1, with D possibly matching TRBD1 (6 bases). Trimming took 6 bases from V and 3 from J, leaving 18 bases between them. Germline V CDR1 and CDR2: MDHEN, SYDVKM. This CDR3 comprises 16 residues. The CDR3 reads CASSLPSRTDYNEQFF. The CDR3 nucleotides are TGTGCCAGCAGCCTGCCCTCGCGGACAGACTACAATGAGCAGTTCTTC.

There are a few counts of this clone. The chain combines TRBV2 with TRBJ2-1; unclear D gene. Trimming removed 3 bases at V and 0 bases at J, with 6 bases between. The CDR3 consists of 14 residues. Germline CDR1 reads SNHLY; CDR2 reads FYNNEI. CDR3 in DNA: TGTGCCAGCAGTGAGAAGAGCTCCTACAATGAGCAGTTCTTC. Encoded protein: CASSEKSSYNEQFF.

This clone occurred a few times. V gene TRBV7-9 combines with J gene TRBJ2-1; TRBD2 aligns across 12 bases. From germline, CDR1 is SEHNR and CDR2 FQNEAQ (reference sequence). V shed 2 bases, J shed 8 bases, and the junction held 10 bases outside the gene matches. CDR3 length: 17 residues. Here the CDR3 DNA reads TGTGCCAGCAGCTTACCTCCGACTAGCGGGAGATCCCATGAGCAGTTCTTC. Its translation: CASSLPPTSGRSHEQFF.

This clone was observed a few times. The chain links TRBV30 to TRBJ2-7; 7 bases agree with TRBD1. The CDR3 extends over 15 amino acids. Trimming took 1 base from V and 4 from J; bases not matched to a gene: 10. Germline V lookup: CDR1 GTSNPN, CDR2 SVGIG (reference sequence). This CDR3 is CAWSASRQGIYEQYF. The CDR3 DNA is TGTGCCTGGAGTGCTTCTCGACAGGGAATATACGAGCAGTACTTC.

This clone was seen a few times. J is TRBJ2-7 and V is TRBV9, with D unclear. The germline V gene has CDR1 SGDLS and CDR2 YYNGEE. CDR3 length: 14 residues. Trimming left V 0 bases short and J 3 bases short, with 10 bases between. Here the CDR3 reads CASSVASQNYEQYF. CDR3 coding DNA: TGTGCCAGCAGCGTAGCTTCACAGAACTACGAGCAGTACTTC.

V gene TRBV29-1 combines with J gene TRBJ2-7, with a weak D call TRBD2 (6 bases). The CDR3 contains 13 residues. Germline CDR1 and CDR2: SQVTM and ANQGSEA. V lost 5 bases and J lost 3, with 14 bases in between. The DNA for the CDR3 is TGCAGCGTTCTAATCTGGGGAGGCTACGAGCAGTACTTC. This codes for CSVLIWGGYEQYF.

This clone occurred a few times. The chain couples TRBV5-1 to TRBJ2-7; 7 bases fit TRBD2. The CDR3 spans 14 residues. Germline V lookup: CDR1 SGHRS, CDR2 YFSETQ. The V and J ends lost 7 bases and 5 bases, in that order; junction bases with no gene match: 12. CDR3 sequence: CASRRAGEAHEQYF. DNA for the CDR3: TGCGCCAGCCGAAGGGCGGGGGAGGCGCACGAGCAGTACTTC.

This clone was found a few times. The V call is TRBV7-2, the J call TRBJ1-5; 9 nucleotides line up with TRBD1. The V gene end was trimmed by 4 bases and the J gene end by 6 bases; junction bases not matched to a gene: 7. The CDR3 runs 15 residues. Germline V gives CDR1 SGHTA, CDR2 FQGNSA. CDR3 sequence reads: CASSSIGQGIQPQHF. The CDR3 DNA sequence: TGTGCCAGCAGCTCGATCGGACAGGGGATTCAGCCCCAGCATTTT.

This clone occurred a few times. V gene TRBV7-9 combines with J gene TRBJ2-7; tentatively, D is TRBD2 (5 bases). Germline CDR1 is SEHNR and CDR2 is FQNEAQ (reference sequence). The length of the CDR3 is 12 residues. V lost 11 bases to trimming and J lost 6 bases, with 17 bases between them. CDR3 sequence reads: CAGRSDRGEQYF. The CDR3 region has the DNA TGTGCCGGCCGCAGCGATCGGGGCGAGCAGTACTTC.

This sequence joins TRBV18 and TRBJ2-7; TRBD2 agrees at 10 bases. Germline CDR1 KGHSH, CDR2 LQKENI. The junction had 5 bases not matched to a gene; V was cut back by 3 bases and J by 0 bases. The CDR3 length is 16 residues. DNA of the CDR3: TGTGCCAGCTCACCGGGACTAGCGACAAGCTCCTACGAGCAGTACTTC. Amino acid sequence: CASSPGLATSSYEQYF.

This chain connects TRBV4-3 to TRBJ2-7, with D perhaps TRBD1 (6 bases). CDR3 length: 13 residues. V lost 4 bases, J lost 6 bases, and 13 bases lay in between. Germline V CDR1 and CDR2: LGHNA, YSLEER. The CDR3 here is CASSRTTGSEQYF. The CDR3 DNA follows: TGCGCCAGCAGCCGGACCACAGGGTCCGAGCAGTACTTC.

The chain employs TRBV7-2 and TRBJ2-2; the D gene is possibly TRBD1 (6 bases). Germline values: CDR1 SGHTA, CDR2 FQGNSA. Trimming cost V 5 bases and J 5 bases, with 15 bases left between them. This CDR3 region has 15 residues. CDR3 protein: CASSLLTGNTGELFF. The CDR3 DNA follows: TGTGCCAGCAGCCTGTTGACAGGCAATACCGGGGAGCTGTTTTTT.

This clone was seen a handful of times. This chain joins TRBV5-1 and TRBJ2-3, with 10 bases matching TRBD2. The J segment lost 0 bases and the V segment lost 4 bases, leaving 5 bases of the junction unmatched. The CDR3 length is 16 residues. Germline V gene lookup returns CDR1 SGHRS and CDR2 YFSETQ. DNA of the CDR3: TGCGCCAGCAGCCGGCCGGGACTAGCGAGCACAGATACGCAGTATTTT. Translated: CASSRPGLASTDTQYF.

The V call is TRBV7-2, the J call TRBJ2-1; no clear D gene. Trimming removed 5 bases from V and 7 bases from J, with 12 bases in between. Germline CDR1 SGHTA, CDR2 FQGNSA. This CDR3 is 13 amino acids long. Here the CDR3 DNA reads TGTGCCAGCAGCCTTCCGAACGGGAATGAGCAGTTCTTC. This sequence encodes CASSLPNGNEQFF.

This clone was observed a few times. The J gene is TRBJ2-2, the V gene TRBV7-3; 7 bases agree with TRBD1. CDR3 size: 15 residues. J gave up 4 bases and V 5 bases, and 7 bases lay outside the gene matches. The germline V gene encodes CDR1 SGHTA and CDR2 FQGTGA. The CDR3 DNA follows: TGTGCCAGCAGCCCCGGACAGGCAGGCACCGGGGAGCTGTTTTTT. This translates into CASSPGQAGTGELFF.

This clone was observed a handful of times. This sequence joins TRBV7-9 and TRBJ1-2, with a tentative D call TRBD1 (5 bases). The ends were cut back, 5 bases at V and 4 bases at J, with 14 bases in the middle. The V gene's germline CDR1 is SEHNR and CDR2 FQNEAQ (reference sequence). The CDR3 is made up of 14 amino acids. Here the CDR3 reads CASSAGGESYGYTF. CDR3 nucleotide sequence: TGTGCCAGCAGCGCCGGGGGGGAAAGCTATGGCTACACCTTC.

This chain uses TRBV27 with TRBJ2-7, with 7 bases aligning to TRBD1. The CDR3 totals 14 residues. Germline assignment: CDR1 MNHEY and CDR2 SMNVEV (reference sequence). With 5 bases clipped from V and 3 bases from J, the junction kept 7 bases outside the gene matches. The CDR3 is CASSRYRGYYEQYF. CDR3 coding DNA: TGTGCCAGCAGTCGCTACAGGGGATACTACGAGCAGTACTTC.

The genes are TRBV6-4 and TRBJ2-3; D unclear. Trimming left V 2 bases short and J 8 bases short, with 11 bases between. The CDR3 spans 13 residues. Germline V lookup: CDR1 MRHNA, CDR2 SNTAGT. CDR3 coding DNA: TGTGCCAGCAGTGACGTTAGCACGGCTACGCAGTATTTT. This sequence encodes CASSDVSTATQYF.

The chain joins TRBV6-4 to TRBJ2-6; D ambiguous. CDR1 MRHNA and CDR2 SNTAGT come from the germline V gene. This CDR3 comprises 14 residues. V was trimmed by 4 bases and J by 0 bases, leaving 4 bases between them. DNA of the CDR3: TGTGCCAGCAGTGCTAACTCTGGGGCCAACGTCCTGACTTTC. Its protein is CASSANSGANVLTF.

This clone was counted between two and nine times. This chain uses TRBV30 with TRBJ2-1; no definite D call. Looked up from germline, CDR1 is GTSNPN and CDR2 is SVGIG (reference sequence). The CDR3 loop spans 14 amino acids. V dropped 2 bases and J dropped 6 bases, with 14 bases sitting between them. CDR3 in DNA: TGTGCCTGGAGTACCGGTGGCCAGCGCAATGAGCAGTTCTTC. This codes for CAWSTGGQRNEQFF.

This clone has just a few counts. The chain recombines TRBV15 with TRBJ2-7; 13 bases align to TRBD2. The CDR3 loop spans 16 amino acids. Germline V gene data show CDR1 as LNHNV and CDR2 as YYDKDF (reference sequence). Trimming took 0 bases from V and 3 from J; bases not matched to a gene: 2. The CDR3 protein is CATSRDRTSGSYEQYF. CDR3 in DNA: TGTGCCACCAGCAGAGACCGGACTAGCGGGAGCTACGAGCAGTACTTC.

J is TRBJ1-2 and V is TRBV4-3; 7 bases match TRBD1. CDR1 is LGHNA and CDR2 is YSLEER in the germline V gene. The CDR3 runs 15 residues. Trimming at V came to 4 bases and at J to 3 bases, leaving 8 bases not matched to a gene. This chain's CDR3 is CASSPIGQDHYGYTF. The DNA of the CDR3 is TGCGCCAGCAGCCCCATCGGACAGGACCACTATGGCTACACCTTC.

This clone turned up a few times. The J gene is TRBJ2-3, the V gene TRBV4-2, with TRBD2 identical over 9 bases. Per germline, CDR1 LGHNA and CDR2 YNFKEQ. Trimming at V came to 4 bases and at J to 1 base, leaving 0 bases not matched to a gene. This CDR3 is built from 14 residues. The CDR3 spells CASSRTSGTDTQYF. The DNA of the CDR3 is TGTGCCAGCAGCCGGACTAGCGGCACAGATACGCAGTATTTT.

This clone appeared a few times. This CDR3 reads CASSLYRGTDTQYF. The CDR3 DNA sequence: TGCGCCAGCAGCCTGTACCGGGGAACAGATACGCAGTATTTT. The chain links TRBV5-1 to TRBJ2-3, with D possibly matching TRBD2 (5 bases). Germline V gene sequence: CDR1 SGHRS, CDR2 YFSETQ. Trimming took 4 bases from V and 3 from J, leaving 12 bases between them. This CDR3 is 14 amino acids long.

This clone appeared a few times. The chain employs TRBV9 and TRBJ2-3; the match to TRBD1 covers 8 bases. Germline-derived CDR1 and CDR2 are SGDLS and YYNGEE. The V segment lost 4 bases and the J segment 5 bases; nucleotides outside the gene matches: 12. CDR3 length equals 16 residues. CDR3 nucleotides: TGTGCCAGCAGCCCCCAGACAGGGGTCCCCCTAGATACGCAGTATTTT. Its protein product is CASSPQTGVPLDTQYF.

The rearrangement joins TRBV19 to TRBJ1-1, with D unclear. Trimming left V 5 bases short and J 2 bases short, with 15 bases between. CDR1 is LNHDA, CDR2 SQIVND, per germline (reference sequence). The CDR3 sequence is 15 residues long. The chain's CDR3 is CASSRAVEGNTEAFF. CDR3 in DNA: TGTGCCAGTAGTCGGGCCGTGGAGGGAAACACTGAAGCTTTCTTT.